This T cell receptor (beta chain) was found in a study of Graves' ophthalmopathy and Graves' hyperthyroidism (dated by TCRdb to 2017 to 2018). General notes on the study: A patient counted as having stable hyperthyroidism if there was no progression to ophthalmopathy within 18 months of follow-up. In total, 135 blood samples were TCR-sequenced: 40 to 45 ophthalmopathy, under 80 hyperthyroidism and approximately 17 hyperthyroidism-to-ophthalmopathy patients. T-cell repertoires of thyroid tissue and blood were compared in several hyperthyroidism patients. To explore V-J signatures distinguishing ophthalmopathy from hyperthyroidism, a discovery set of under 110 patients (roughly 45 ophthalmopathy, about 57 stable hyperthyroidism) was enrolled. Once sampling was done, hyperthyroidism patients were given methimazole at a starting dose of 30 mg daily, while ophthalmopathy patients were given high-dose intravenous methylprednisolone. The independent validation cohort included 18 hyperthyroidism patients plus 17 patients who later progressed from hyperthyroidism to ophthalmopathy. To tell Graves' ophthalmopathy apart from Graves' hyperthyroidism, and to predict which patients would progress to ophthalmopathy, the study relied on TCR beta repertoire signatures. Overall study results and their limits: In validation, the model predicted ophthalmopathy progression with about 71% sensitivity and 72.22% specificity; more than ten predicted patients were CT-confirmed with GO in a median of approximately 6.5 months. Sample size was not predetermined statistically, and investigators were not blinded to group allocation. The 13-signature model separated ophthalmopathy from stable hyperthyroidism with roughly 88% sensitivity and 81% to 82% specificity in cross-validation, and 80%/75% in the test set. Among expanded thyroid clonotypes with frequency above 0.001, most also showed up in blood, which suggests that blood repertoires may reflect the thyroid immune response.

CDR3 length: 17 amino acids, cysteine to phenylalanine. The entry retains the CDR3 DNA only, 51 bases that are in frame from base 1. The junction shows trimming of 11 bases on V and 0 bases on J, and the gene matches do not reach 17 bases of it. Per the germline V gene, KGHDR is the CDR1 and SFDVKD is the CDR2. A remark on this clonotype: The antigen this receptor binds is unknown. No base quality information exists; no much larger clone differs at one position.

TCR beta CDR3 regions were amplified from RNA transcripts for repertoire sequencing. HTBI primers and the Qiagen OneStep RT-PCR kit were used in a first-round RT-PCR, which was followed by a second-round multiplex PCR, size selection and purification. Libraries were sequenced paired-end with 100 bp reads on an Illumina HiSeq2000. In the original analysis: Reads were processed with SOAPnuke, discarding reads with adapters, uncalled bases, mean Phred below 15, or no exact constant-primer or identifier match. High-quality paired reads were merged with COPE v1.2.5. Unique nucleotide sequences were defined as clonotypes and aligned to IMGT TRB V, D and J references using MiTCR v1.1. The analysis was limited to V-J combinations with a frequency above 0.0001, which together covered 99.2% of repertoires. For each V-J combination, a TCR clonal expansion and chaos score was defined as the ratio of F50 clonal expansion to chaos observed in the TCRdist matrix. Welch's t-statistics and random forest were used to reduce features to about 14 V-J combinations, which were fed into a naive Bayes classifier. The Morisita-Horn index was used to measure how similar the thyroid and blood repertoires were. TCRdb took the public reads, trimmed them with fastp at Q25, ran MiXCR for clone calling and kept in-frame beta chains. A single entry per CDR3 protein holds the most common genes and DNA from its merged rows. What appears here as the V and J calls and clone size reflects TCRdb's work, not the paper's. Here the sample has about 1.2 million distinct CDR3 sequences; about 40% occur a single time. The ten largest clones represent over 8.5% of the sample.

Patients with hyperthyroidism were aged 18 to 65 years, had been newly diagnosed, and had a disease duration of less than 2 months. Anyone with other autoimmune diseases, uncontrolled infections, pregnancy or lactation was excluded from the study. Clinical symptoms, serum thyroxine, TRAb, thyroid ultrasound and orbital computed tomography were used for diagnosis. Total RNA was extracted using Trizol reagent, and RNA quality was checked on an Agilent 2100 Bioanalyzer. This TCR was sampled from an adult man with Graves' hyperthyroidism. The rearranged chain carries TRBV24-1 and TRBJ2-5; 7 middle bases align to TRBD2. Sequencing was performed on peripheral blood or thyroid tissue (not recorded which). CDR3 sequence: CASSPVGRGSYQETQYF. In nucleotide form, the sequence is TGTGCCAGCTCACCCGTTGGGCGGGGGTCGTACCAAGAGACCCAGTACTTC.